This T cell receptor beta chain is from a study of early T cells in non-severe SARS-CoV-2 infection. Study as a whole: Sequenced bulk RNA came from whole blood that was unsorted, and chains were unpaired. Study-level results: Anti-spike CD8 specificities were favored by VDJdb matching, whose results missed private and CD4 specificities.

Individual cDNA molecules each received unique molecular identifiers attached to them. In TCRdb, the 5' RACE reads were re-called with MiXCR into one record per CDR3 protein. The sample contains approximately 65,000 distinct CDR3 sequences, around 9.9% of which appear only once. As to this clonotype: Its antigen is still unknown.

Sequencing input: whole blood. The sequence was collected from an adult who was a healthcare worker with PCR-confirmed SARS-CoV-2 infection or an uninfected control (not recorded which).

CDR3 sequence reads: CASSLVAGVSYNEQFF. CDR3 sequence (DNA): TGTGCCAGCAGCTTAGTAGCGGGAGTATCTTACAATGAGCAGTTCTTC. This rearrangement joins TRBV7-2 to TRBJ2-1; 9 bases align to TRBD2. The V and J ends lost 1 base and 4 bases, in that order; junction bases with no gene match: 5. The V gene's germline CDR1 is SGHTA and CDR2 FQGNSA. The CDR3 totals 16 residues.